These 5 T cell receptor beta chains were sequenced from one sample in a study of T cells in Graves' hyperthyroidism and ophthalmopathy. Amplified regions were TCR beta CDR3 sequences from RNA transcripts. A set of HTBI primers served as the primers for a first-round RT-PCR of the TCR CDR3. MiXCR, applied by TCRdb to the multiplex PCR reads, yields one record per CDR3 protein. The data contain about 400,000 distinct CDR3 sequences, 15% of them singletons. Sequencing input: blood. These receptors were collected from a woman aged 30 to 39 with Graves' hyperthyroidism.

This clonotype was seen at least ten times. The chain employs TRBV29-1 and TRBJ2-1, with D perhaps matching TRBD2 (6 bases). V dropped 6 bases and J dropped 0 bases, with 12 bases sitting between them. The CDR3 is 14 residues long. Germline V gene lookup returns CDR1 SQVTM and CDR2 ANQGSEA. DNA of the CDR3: TGCAGCGTGTGGGGACTTAGCTCCTACAATGAGCAGTTCTTC. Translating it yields CSVWGLSSYNEQFF.

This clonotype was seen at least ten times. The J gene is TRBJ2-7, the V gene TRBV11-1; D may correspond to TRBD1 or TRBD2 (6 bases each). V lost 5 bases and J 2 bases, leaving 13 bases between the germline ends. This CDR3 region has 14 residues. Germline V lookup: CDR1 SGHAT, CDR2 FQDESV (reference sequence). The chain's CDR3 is CASSGLGGTYEQYF. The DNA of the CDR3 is TGTGCCAGCAGCGGGTTGGGGGGCACCTACGAGCAGTACTTC.

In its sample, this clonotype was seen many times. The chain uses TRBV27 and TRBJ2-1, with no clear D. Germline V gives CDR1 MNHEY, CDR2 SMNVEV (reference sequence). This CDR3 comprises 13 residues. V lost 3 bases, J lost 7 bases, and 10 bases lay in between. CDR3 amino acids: CASSFPGPNEQFF. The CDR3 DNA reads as TGTGCCAGCAGTTTTCCGGGCCCGAATGAGCAGTTCTTC.

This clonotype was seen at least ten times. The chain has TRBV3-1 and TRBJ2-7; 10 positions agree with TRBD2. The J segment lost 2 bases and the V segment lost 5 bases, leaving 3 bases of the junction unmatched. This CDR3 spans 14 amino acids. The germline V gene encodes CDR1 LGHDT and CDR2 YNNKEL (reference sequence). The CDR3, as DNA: TGTGCCAGCAGCGAGGGACTAGCGACCTACGAGCAGTACTTC. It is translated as CASSEGLATYEQYF.

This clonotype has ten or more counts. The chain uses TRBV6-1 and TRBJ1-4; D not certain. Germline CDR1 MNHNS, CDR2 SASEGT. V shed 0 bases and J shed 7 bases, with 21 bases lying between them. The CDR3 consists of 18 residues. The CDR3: CASSEALIWSASPEKLFF. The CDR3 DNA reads TGTGCCAGCAGTGAAGCGCTAATATGGTCGGCCTCACCTGAAAAACTGTTTTTT.